One sample yielded the 9 T cell receptor beta chains listed below, sequenced in a study of blood T cell repertoires in COVID-19. Only in-frame clones appear in the TCRdb table, and some are missing; sequencing was by immunoSEQ multiplex PCR. The sample lists 200,000 to 250,000 clones, around four fifths occurring once. Sequenced: peripheral blood. The source of these receptors is a woman between 40 and 55 years old with active or convalescent COVID-19.

The chain is built from TRBV5-6 and TRBJ2-5; D is perhaps TRBD1 (7 bases). The germline V gene encodes CDR1 SGHDT and CDR2 YYEEEE. This CDR3 comprises 15 residues. Trimming cost V 4 bases and J 1 base, with 14 bases left between them. This CDR3 reads CASSARQGGQETQYF. CDR3 bases: TGTGCCAGCAGCGCTCGACAGGGAGGCCAAGAGACCCAGTACTTC.

The genes are TRBV29-1 and TRBJ1-1; D is possibly TRBD1 (6 bases). Germline V lookup: CDR1 SQVTM, CDR2 ANQGSEA. V was cut by 3 bases and J by 5 bases, with 13 bases left in between. The CDR3 is made up of 13 amino acids. The CDR3 DNA sequence: TGCAGCGTTGATTCCAGGGGAGTTACTGAAGCTTTCTTT. It yields the protein CSVDSRGVTEAFF.

The V gene is TRBV24-1, the J gene TRBJ2-2; 9 bases match TRBD1. The germline V gene encodes CDR1 KGHDR and CDR2 SFDVKD. The CDR3 runs to 15 residues. Trimming removed 3 bases from V and 5 bases from J; junction bases left unmatched: 3. The CDR3 DNA follows: TGTGCCACCAGTGATGGGGACAGGGTAACCGGGGAGCTGTTTTTT. Translation gives CATSDGDRVTGELFF.

The chain carries TRBV19 and TRBJ1-1, with TRBD1 identical over 10 bases. The CDR3 extends over 15 amino acids. The germline V gene has CDR1 LNHDA and CDR2 SQIVND (reference sequence). V was pared by 10 bases and J by 1 base, with 9 bases of the junction left unmatched. The CDR3 protein is CATQTGGTRNTEAFF. DNA of the CDR3: TGTGCCACCCAGACAGGGGGCACCCGGAACACTGAAGCTTTCTTT.

This chain uses TRBV6-6 with TRBJ1-4; D remains unclear. CDR1 and CDR2 from the germline V gene are MNHNY and SVGAGI (reference sequence). Trimming took 5 bases from V and 11 from J, leaving 9 bases between them. This CDR3 has 11 residues. The CDR3 DNA reads as TGTGCCAGCAGTACTGGGGAGAAACTGTTTTTT. Its translation is CASSTGEKLFF.

V is TRBV19 and J is TRBJ1-1; possible D gene TRBD1, 6 bases. Trimming left V 4 bases short and J 4 bases short, with 13 bases between. The length of the CDR3 is 14 residues. Germline values: CDR1 LNHDA, CDR2 SQIVND (reference sequence). CDR3 coding DNA: TGTGCCAGTAGTAGCGGACAGAAGGTCACTGAAGCTTTCTTT. Protein sequence: CASSSGQKVTEAFF.

There are a few counts of this clone. J is TRBJ1-1 and V is TRBV15, with D maybe TRBD1 (6 bases). Looked up from germline, CDR1 is LNHNV and CDR2 is YYDKDF (reference sequence). The CDR3 runs 13 residues. V was shortened by 2 bases and J by 7 bases, with 11 bases between the two germline ends. As DNA, the CDR3 is TGTGCCACCAGCAGACCCAAAGGGGGTGAAGCTTTCTTT. This encodes CATSRPKGGEAFF.

The chain combines TRBV19 with TRBJ2-2; 12 bases match TRBD2. The trim removed 5 bases at V and 3 bases at J, leaving 7 bases unmatched. Germline-derived CDR1 and CDR2 are LNHDA and SQIVND (reference sequence). This CDR3 has 17 residues. The CDR3 nucleotides are TGTGCCAGTAGTGCCTCCGGACTAGCGGGATACACCGGGGAGCTGTTTTTT. Translated: CASSASGLAGYTGELFF.

The chain joins TRBV13 to TRBJ1-2, with D uncertain. Germline loops: CDR1 PRHDT, CDR2 FYEKMQ (reference sequence). Trimming removed 5 bases at V and 0 bases at J, with 10 bases between. This CDR3 spans 14 amino acids. The CDR3 protein is CASSPQDSNYGYTF. Here the CDR3 DNA reads TGTGCCAGCAGCCCTCAGGACTCTAACTATGGCTACACCTTC. Based on the CDR3 plus reference TRBV13 and TRBJ1-2, the full variable domain is AAGVIQSPRHLIKEKRETATLKCYPIPRHDTVYWYQQGPGQDPQFLISFYEKMQSDKGSIPDRFSAQQFSDYHSELNMSSLELGDSALYFCASSPQDSNYGYTFGSGTRLTVV.